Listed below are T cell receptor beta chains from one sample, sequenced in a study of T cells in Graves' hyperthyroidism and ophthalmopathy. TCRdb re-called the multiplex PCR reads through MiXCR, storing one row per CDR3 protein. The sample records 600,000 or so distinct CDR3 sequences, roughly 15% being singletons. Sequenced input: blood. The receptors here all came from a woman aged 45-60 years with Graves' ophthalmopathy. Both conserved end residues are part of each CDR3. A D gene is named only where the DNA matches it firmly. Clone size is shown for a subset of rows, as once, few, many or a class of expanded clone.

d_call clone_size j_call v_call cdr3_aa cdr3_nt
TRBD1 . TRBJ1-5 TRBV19 CASISVGTGVSNQPQHF TGTGCCAGTATATCAGTTGGGACAGGGGTTAGCAATCAGCCCCAGCATTTT
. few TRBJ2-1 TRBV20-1 CSARATSYNEQFF TGCAGTGCTAGAGCAACTTCCTACAATGAGCAGTTCTTC
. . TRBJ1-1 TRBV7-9 CASSPLGRRAFF TGTGCCAGCAGCCCACTGGGGCGTAGGGCTTTCTTT
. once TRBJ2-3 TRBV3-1 CASSQVSLGGTGTQYF TGTGCCAGCAGCCAAGTTTCCCTGGGCGGCACAGGTACGCAGTATTTT
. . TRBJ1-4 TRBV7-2 CASSLVSVSGEKLFF TGTGCCAGCAGCTTAGTTTCAGTCAGCGGGGAAAAACTGTTTTTT
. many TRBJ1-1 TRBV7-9 CASSRGSTEAFF TGTGCCAGCAGTAGGGGGTCAACTGAAGCTTTCTTT
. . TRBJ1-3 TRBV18 CASSPPGSSGNTIYF TGTGCCAGCTCACCTCCGGGGAGCTCTGGAAACACCATATATTTT
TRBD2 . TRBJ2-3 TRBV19 CASSISRLAGGTDTQYF TGTGCCAGTAGTATATCTCGACTAGCGGGGGGCACAGATACGCAGTATTTT
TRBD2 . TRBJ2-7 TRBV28 CASRPPGTSGIHEQYF TGTGCCAGCAGACCTCCCGGGACTAGCGGGATTCACGAGCAGTACTTC
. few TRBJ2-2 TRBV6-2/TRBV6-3 CASSYRGLGAGELFF TGTGCCAGCAGTTATAGAGGGCTGGGCGCCGGGGAGCTGTTTTTT
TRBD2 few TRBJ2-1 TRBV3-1 CASSQTPGLGGSNEQFF TGTGCCAGCAGCCAAACCCCGGGACTAGGGGGGTCCAATGAGCAGTTCTTC
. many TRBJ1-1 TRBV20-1 CSAPREVGTEAFF TGCAGTGCCCCGAGGGAGGTCGGCACTGAAGCTTTCTTT
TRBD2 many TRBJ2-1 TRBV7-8 CASSPTSGSSSYNEQFF TGTGCCAGCAGCCCAACTAGCGGGAGCTCCTCCTACAATGAGCAGTTCTTC
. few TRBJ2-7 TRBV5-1 CASSRSRREFYEQYF TGCGCCAGCAGCCGCTCTCGCAGGGAATTCTACGAGCAGTACTTC
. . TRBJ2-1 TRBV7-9 CASSPYGSWSNEQFF TGTGCCAGCAGCCCCTACGGCTCTTGGTCCAATGAGCAGTTCTTC
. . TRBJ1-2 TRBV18 CASSPKQGANYGYTF TGTGCCAGCTCACCAAAGCAGGGTGCTAACTATGGCTACACCTTC
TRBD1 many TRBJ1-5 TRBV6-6 CASSYTMGTGVQPQHF TGTGCCAGCAGTTACACTATGGGGACAGGGGTTCAGCCCCAGCATTTT
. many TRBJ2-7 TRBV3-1 CASSQGYEQYF TGTGCCAGCAGCCAAGGCTACGAGCAGTACTTC
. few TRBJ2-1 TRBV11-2 CASRENSYNEQFF TGTGCCAGCAGGGAAAACTCCTACAATGAGCAGTTCTTC
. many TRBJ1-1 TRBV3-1 CASSHLDRENTEAFF TGTGCCAGCAGCCATTTGGACAGAGAGAACACTGAAGCTTTCTTT